Presented here are 22 T cell receptor beta chains from one specimen sequenced in a study of molecular identifiers for immune sequencing clone quantification. TCRdb passed the PCR reads through MiXCR, listing each CDR3 protein once. The sample has around 470,000 distinct CDR3 sequences, around 25% seen once. Sequencing input: naive CD8+ T cells from blood, with Jurkat cell RNA spiked in. Specified subset: FACS-sorted CD8+CD4-CCR7+CD45RA+ naive T cells. The receptor set was obtained from a human donor in good health. Some libraries in this study had Jurkat cell RNA spiked in.

This clonotype was counted at least ten times. J is TRBJ1-1 and V is TRBV6-6; no reliable D call. V lost 6 bases and J lost 11, with 13 bases in between. The germline gives CDR1 MNHNY, CDR2 SVGAGI (reference sequence). The CDR3 covers 11 residues. The CDR3 sequence is CASSPIPEAFF. CDR3 bases: TGTGCCAGCAGCCCAATACCAGAGGCTTTCTTT.

In this sample, this clonotype turned up once. A much larger clone differs by one base, so this may be a read error. The chain couples TRBV5-6 to TRBJ2-7; TRBD1 agrees at 11 bases. V lost 5 bases and J lost 5; bases outside the gene matches: 6. CDR3 length: 14 amino acids. Germline V lookup: CDR1 SGHDT, CDR2 YYEEEE. The CDR3 region is CASRPGQGDNEQYF. The DNA for the CDR3 is TGTGCCAGCAGACCGGGACAGGGGGATAACGAGCAGTACTTC.

The table lists this clonotype with a few counts. The rearrangement uses TRBV20-1 and TRBJ2-1, with D perhaps matching TRBD2 (5 bases). Deletions cut 3 bases from V and 3 bases from J, with 9 bases between. Per germline, CDR1 DFQATT and CDR2 SNEGSKA (reference sequence). The CDR3 extends over 13 amino acids. CDR3 in DNA: TGCAGTGCTAGCGGGATCTACTACAATGAGCAGTTCTTC. Protein: CSASGIYYNEQFF.

This clonotype occurred many times. The junction does not match germline at one end; this may be a read error. The rearrangement links TRBV10-2 to TRBJ2-7; D possibly corresponds to TRBD1 (6 bases). The CDR3 extends over 12 amino acids. Germline CDR1 and CDR2: WSHSY and SAAADI. In DNA, the CDR3 is TGCGCCAGCAGCACGAGGGGGACACCAACCTGGTTC. Protein: CASSTRGTPTWF.

With regard to this clonotype: It may be a read error: a sequence one base away is much more abundant. The rearrangement links TRBV29-1 to TRBJ1-1; D unclear. Germline V lookup: CDR1 SQVTM, CDR2 ANQGSEA. The CDR3 length is 11 residues. Written as DNA, the CDR3 is TGCAGCGCTGAAGGAGCCCCCCAGGCTTTCTTT. It is translated as CSAEGAPQAFF.

This clonotype has a handful of counts. The V call is TRBV19, the J call TRBJ2-5, with 7 bases aligning to TRBD1. J lost 4 bases, V lost 10 bases, and 3 bases had no gene match. The CDR3 loop spans 11 amino acids. Germline values: CDR1 LNHDA, CDR2 SQIVND (reference sequence). CDR3 in DNA: TGTGCCACTACAGGGGTAGAGACCCAGTACTTC. Translated, it gives CATTGVETQYF.

This clonotype was observed many times. The chain uses TRBV29-1 and TRBJ2-7; possible D gene TRBD2, 5 bases. The CDR3 contains 14 residues. Between the trimmed V and J ends, which lost 4 bases and 0 bases, there was a span of 13 bases. Germline CDR1 is SQVTM and CDR2 is ANQGSEA. The CDR3 DNA follows: TGCAGCGTTGCAATGGCTGGGAGCTCCTACGAGCAGTACTTC. It is translated as CSVAMAGSSYEQYF.

In this sample, this clonotype turned up many times. The chain links TRBV4-1 to TRBJ2-7; D tentatively reads TRBD1 or TRBD2 (6 bases each). CDR3 length: 14 amino acids. Deletions cut 2 bases from V and 2 bases from J, with 10 bases between. Germline lookup yields CDR1 MGHRA and CDR2 YSYEKL. The CDR3 region has the DNA TGCGCCAGCAGCCAAATGGAGGGGGCCTACGAGCAGTACTTC. This codes for CASSQMEGAYEQYF.

This clonotype was detected a few times. In nucleotides, the CDR3 is TGCGCCAGCAGCCAAGGATGGGGGGTCGACTACGAGCAGTACTTC. Its protein is CASSQGWGVDYEQYF. The chain is built from TRBV4-1 and TRBJ2-7, with D maybe TRBD2 (6 bases). Germline V lookup: CDR1 MGHRA, CDR2 YSYEKL. There are 15 residues in the CDR3. V lost 1 base and J 3 bases, leaving 13 bases between the germline ends.

This clonotype was seen more than once but under ten times. The chain uses TRBV24-1 and TRBJ2-3, with a tentative D call TRBD2 (6 bases). From germline, CDR1 is KGHDR and CDR2 SFDVKD. The CDR3 spans 18 residues. With 2 bases removed from V and 6 bases from J, the gap between germline ends came to 23 bases. In DNA, the CDR3 is TGTGCCACCAGTGATTCAAACCAGGACTATCACTGGTTCGATACGCAGTATTTT. Translated, it gives CATSDSNQDYHWFDTQYF.

The chain employs TRBV4-3 and TRBJ2-3; TRBD2 aligns across 12 bases. V shed 0 bases and J 4 bases; nucleotides not matched to a gene: 8. In germline, CDR1 is LGHNA, CDR2 YSLEER. The CDR3 is 18 amino acids. The CDR3 is CASSQDRLAGALSDTQYF. The CDR3 nucleotides read TGCGCCAGCAGCCAAGATAGACTAGCGGGAGCATTGTCAGATACGCAGTATTTT.

This sequence joins TRBV12-3 or TRBV12-4 and TRBJ1-5, with 9 bases that match TRBD1. The V gene end was trimmed by 3 bases and the J gene end by 6 bases; junction bases not matched to a gene: 3. This CDR3 comprises 14 residues. Here the CDR3 DNA reads TGTGCCAGCAGTTTGTCGACAGGGGGTCAGCCCCAGCATTTT. Amino acids: CASSLSTGGQPQHF.

This clonotype came up a few times. V gene TRBV20-1 combines with J gene TRBJ2-7; 14 positions agree with TRBD2. V dropped 5 bases and J dropped 1; count of bases not matched to a gene: 16. Germline V gene data show CDR1 as DFQATT and CDR2 as SNEGSKA (reference sequence). This CDR3 spans 19 amino acids. CDR3 nucleotide sequence: TGCAGTGCTGGTACAACTAAGACTAGCGGGAGGGCCGGGTCCTACGAGCAGTACTTC. Amino acid sequence: CSAGTTKTSGRAGSYEQYF.

This clonotype came up a few times. DNA for the CDR3: TGCGCCAGCAGCCCCGTTGTACGAGATACGCAGTATTTT. Its protein is CASSPVVRDTQYF. The V and J genes are TRBV4-3 and TRBJ2-3; no clear D gene. The germline gives CDR1 LGHNA, CDR2 YSLEER. With 4 bases removed from V and 5 bases from J, the gap between germline ends came to 10 bases. The CDR3 runs to 13 residues.

Many counts were recorded for this clonotype. The V call is TRBV12-3 or TRBV12-4, the J call TRBJ2-7; 7 bases match TRBD2. Trimming took 6 bases from V and 0 from J; bases not matched to a gene: 5. The CDR3 loop spans 14 amino acids. The CDR3 DNA is TGTGCCAGCAGCTTGGGAGGGACCTCCTACGAGCAGTACTTC. It codes for CASSLGGTSYEQYF.

This clonotype was counted many times. The chain carries TRBV29-1 and TRBJ2-2; the D is unclear. Trimming stripped 4 bases from V and 4 bases from J, with 10 bases between. Germline V gene lookup returns CDR1 SQVTM and CDR2 ANQGSEA. The CDR3 totals 13 residues. The CDR3 DNA follows: TGCAGCGTTGCAGTCGGTAGCACCGGGGAGCTGTTTTTT. Its translation: CSVAVGSTGELFF.

This clonotype was seen more than once but under ten times. A much larger clone is a single base away; this may be a read error. The V gene is TRBV7-2, the J gene TRBJ2-1; no firm D call. This CDR3 region has 15 residues. Germline CDR1 reads SGHTA; CDR2 reads FQGNSA. The CDR3 DNA reads as TGTGCCAGCAGCTTAGAACCTACAGTCTACAATGCGCAGTTCTTC. Encoded protein: CASSLEPTVYNAQFF. The full variable domain, in which reference TRBV7-2 and TRBJ2-1 provide the parts outside the CDR3, is GAGVSQSPSNKVTEKGKDVELRCDPISGHTALYWYRQSLGQGLEFLIYFQGNSAPDKSGLPSDRFSAERTGGSVSTLTIQRTQQEDSAVYLCASSLEPTVYNAQFFGPGTRLTVL.

This clonotype was counted between two and nine times. The chain links TRBV4-1 to TRBJ2-1, with 10 bases fitting TRBD1. The CDR3 totals 17 residues. V lost 1 base to trimming and J lost 2 bases; unmatched junction nucleotides: 5. Germline V lookup: CDR1 MGHRA, CDR2 YSYEKL. The CDR3 here is CASSQGGQGVAYNEQFF. The CDR3 DNA is TGCGCCAGCAGCCAAGGCGGACAGGGGGTTGCCTACAATGAGCAGTTCTTC.

This clonotype was counted only a few times. V is TRBV27 and J is TRBJ2-7; 9 bases are a match to TRBD1. The CDR3 covers 15 residues. In germline, CDR1 is MNHEY, CDR2 SMNVEV (reference sequence). V lost 5 bases and J lost 6; bases outside the gene matches: 11. The CDR3 DNA reads TGTGCCAGCAGTCTTTCGGGGACAGGGATCGCCGAGCAGTACTTC. This translates into CASSLSGTGIAEQYF.

This clonotype was counted at least ten times. The chain has TRBV9 and TRBJ2-2; D might be TRBD2 (5 bases). The germline CDR1 and CDR2 sequences are SGDLS and YYNGEE. With 3 bases removed from V and 2 bases from J, the gap between germline ends came to 8 bases. The CDR3 is 14 amino acids. This CDR3 reads CASSEPGNTGELFF. The CDR3 DNA is TGTGCCAGCAGCGAACCGGGAAACACCGGGGAGCTGTTTTTT.

The J gene is TRBJ2-2, the V gene TRBV4-3; D perhaps matches TRBD2 (6 bases). The germline gives CDR1 LGHNA, CDR2 YSLEER. CDR3 size: 18 residues. The V gene lost 1 base and the J gene lost 0 bases, with 15 bases spanning the gap. The CDR3 bases are TGCGCCAGCAGCCAAGTCCGGCCGGGACTCCCGAACACCGGGGAGCTGTTTTTT. This sequence encodes CASSQVRPGLPNTGELFF.

This clonotype was counted only a few times. The V call is TRBV3-1, the J call TRBJ2-2, with D perhaps being TRBD1 or TRBD2 (5 bases each). The CDR3 extends over 16 amino acids. The germline gives CDR1 LGHDT, CDR2 YNNKEL (reference sequence). The ends were cut back, 3 bases at V and 3 bases at J, with 14 bases in the middle. This chain's CDR3 is CASSHWDGLHTGELFF. The CDR3 DNA reads as TGTGCCAGCAGCCACTGGGACGGCTTGCACACCGGGGAGCTGTTTTTT.